These T cell receptor beta chains were read from a single sample in a study of cytomegalovirus exposure and HLA in healthy donors. Repertoires were generated with immunoSEQ multiplex PCR, while TCRdb's copy carries only in-frame clones and drops some. The sample lists 280,000 or so clones; roughly 90% were seen once. The sample taken for sequencing was PBMCs. These receptors originate from a woman younger than 35 in good health and CMV-seronegative. CDR3s include the opening cysteine and the closing phenylalanine or tryptophan. Each record gives: V gene, J gene, D gene, clone size, CDR3 protein, CDR3 DNA. A D gene is named only where the DNA matches it firmly. Clone size is not always given. Where it is, it says once, few, many or a class for expanded clones.

TRBV27	TRBJ2-5	TRBD2	-	CASSALYSGTGPGTQYF	TGTGCCAGCAGTGCACTGTATAGCGGGACGGGCCCTGGGACCCAGTACTTC
TRBV30	TRBJ2-3	TRBD1	-	CAWSVQGIGTDTQYF	TGTGCCTGGAGTGTACAGGGGATAGGCACAGATACGCAGTATTTT
TRBV6-5	TRBJ2-3	-	-	CASSYPGHAQYF	TGTGCCAGCAGTTACCCTGGACACGCGCAGTATTTT
TRBV6-5	TRBJ1-5	TRBD1	-	CASSRGQGNNQPQHF	TGTGCCAGCAGCCGCGGACAGGGTAACAATCAGCCCCAGCATTTT
TRBV6-1	TRBJ2-5	TRBD2	few	CASSGTSGGRETQYF	TGTGCCAGCAGCGGGACTAGCGGGGGTAGGGAGACCCAGTACTTC
TRBV21-1	TRBJ1-4	-	-	CASSARDRGRQVLFF	TGTGCCAGCAGCGCTCGGGACAGGGGGCGTCAAGTACTGTTTTTT
TRBV10-1	TRBJ1-1	TRBD1	-	CASSGQGLTPFF	TGCGCCAGCAGTGGACAGGGCCTTACCCCTTTCTTT
TRBV6-5	TRBJ2-7	TRBD2	-	CASSYPGGASYEQYF	TGTGCCAGCAGTTACCCCGGGGGGGCCTCCTACGAGCAGTACTTC
TRBV9	TRBJ2-7	TRBD1	-	CASSVETGGIYEQYF	TGTGCCAGCAGCGTAGAAACAGGGGGTATCTACGAGCAGTACTTC
TRBV5-1	TRBJ2-7	-	-	CASSSRTEYEQYF	TGCGCCAGCAGCTCCCGGACAGAATACGAGCAGTACTTC
TRBV30	TRBJ1-6	-	once	CAWRGDSYNSPLHF	TGTGCCTGGAGGGGAGATTCCTATAATTCACCCCTCCACTTT
TRBV5-4	TRBJ2-5	-	-	CASSLELGLETQYF	TGTGCCAGCAGCTTGGAATTGGGGCTGGAGACCCAGTACTTC
TRBV4-2	TRBJ2-3	TRBD2	once	CASSQWEAGAVDTQYF	TGTGCCAGCAGCCAATGGGAAGCGGGGGCAGTAGATACGCAGTATTTT
TRBV5-1	TRBJ1-3	-	-	CASSLARGVENTIYF	TGCGCCAGCAGCTTGGCCCGGGGGGTAGAAAACACCATATATTTT
TRBV27	TRBJ1-2	-	-	CASSLSGGAGGYTF	TGTGCCAGCAGTTTATCCGGGGGGGCAGGTGGCTACACCTTC
TRBV28	TRBJ1-1	-	-	CASSRTAITNTEAFF	TGTGCCAGCAGCAGAACCGCAATAACGAACACTGAAGCTTTCTTT
TRBV5-4	TRBJ2-3	-	-	CASSLDRGTDTQYF	TGTGCCAGCAGCTTGGACCGCGGCACAGATACGCAGTATTTT
TRBV27	TRBJ1-1	-	-	CASSFSEAPGTEAFF	TGTGCCAGCAGTTTTTCGGAGGCCCCGGGCACTGAAGCTTTCTTT
TRBV9	TRBJ2-4	TRBD1	-	CASSLGQGETKNIQYF	TGTGCCAGCAGCCTTGGGCAGGGGGAGACCAAAAACATTCAGTACTTC
TRBV5-6	TRBJ2-4	-	once	CASSLKYRAGSKNIQYF	TGTGCCAGCAGCTTGAAGTACAGGGCAGGGTCCAAAAACATTCAGTACTTC
TRBV11-2	TRBJ2-7	TRBD1	-	CASSLGTGETSYEQYF	TGTGCCAGCAGCTTAGGGACAGGTGAGACGTCCTACGAGCAGTACTTC
TRBV2	TRBJ2-1	TRBD1	-	CASSLGDRGYEQFF	TGTGCCAGCAGTCTGGGGGACAGGGGATACGAGCAGTTCTTC
TRBV14	TRBJ2-5	-	-	CASSHKETQYF	TGTGCCAGCAGCCACAAAGAGACCCAGTACTTC
TRBV5-1	TRBJ2-7	-	-	CASSLGGGGSSYEQYF	TGCGCCAGCAGCTTGGGTGGGGGAGGAAGCTCCTACGAGCAGTACTTC